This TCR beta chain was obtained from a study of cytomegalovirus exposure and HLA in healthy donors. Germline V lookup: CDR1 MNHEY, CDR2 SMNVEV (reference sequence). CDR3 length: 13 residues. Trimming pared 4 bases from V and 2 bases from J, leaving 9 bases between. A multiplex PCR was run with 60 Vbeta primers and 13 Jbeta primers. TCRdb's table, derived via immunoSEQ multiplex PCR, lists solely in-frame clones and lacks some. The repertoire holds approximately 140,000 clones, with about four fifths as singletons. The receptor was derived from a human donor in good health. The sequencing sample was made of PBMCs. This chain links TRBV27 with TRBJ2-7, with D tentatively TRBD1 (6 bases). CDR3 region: CASSSGATYEQYF. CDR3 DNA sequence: TGTGCCAGCAGTTCAGGGGCCACCTACGAGCAGTACTTC.